Listed below are T cell receptor beta chains from one sample, sequenced in a study of shared clonotypes between healthy human individuals. Here immunoSEQ multiplex PCR was the method, and the copy in TCRdb shows in-frame clones only, minus some. Of about 2.3 million clones listed, roughly 93% are singletons. The specimen sequenced was naive CD4+ T cells from PBMCs. Every receptor here comes from a man aged 18 to 35 in good health. Some clones in this sample may be carry-over from other donors' samples. The CDR3 runs from the conserved cysteine through the conserved F or W. A D gene is named only where the DNA matches it firmly. Expanded clones get a size class; other rows say once, few or many, or leave the size out.

d_call clone_size j_call v_call cdr3_aa cdr3_nt
NA NA TRBJ2-7 TRBV7-2 CASSLGKGRAYEQYF TGTGCCAGCAGCTTAGGCAAGGGCCGAGCCTACGAGCAGTACTTC
TRBD1 NA TRBJ2-1 TRBV28 CASRPGQRLNEQFF TGTGCCAGCCGCCCGGGACAGAGGTTGAATGAGCAGTTCTTC
NA NA TRBJ2-1 TRBV25-1 CASSDTRVQFF TGTGCCAGCAGTGATACTAGGGTGCAGTTCTTC
TRBD2 NA TRBJ2-3 TRBV7-2 CASHSGVGILADTQYF TGTGCCAGCCATAGCGGGGTCGGGATTCTAGCAGATACGCAGTATTTT
NA NA TRBJ1-1 TRBV7-9 CASSLIRGGVNTEAFF TGTGCCAGCAGCTTAATCAGGGGAGGGGTAAACACTGAAGCTTTCTTT
TRBD1 NA TRBJ2-7 TRBV7-9 CASSLGDRSYEQYF TGTGCCAGCAGCTTAGGGGACAGGTCCTACGAGCAGTACTTC
NA NA TRBJ2-6 TRBV27 CASSFLGAGANVLTF TGTGCCAGCAGTTTTTTGGGGGCTGGGGCCAACGTCCTGACTTTC
NA NA TRBJ1-5 TRBV28 CASSFKWTRGGNQPQHF TGTGCCAGCAGTTTTAAATGGACCCGAGGGGGCAATCAGCCCCAGCATTTT
NA NA TRBJ2-7 TRBV9 CASSHRDFRNVGQYF TGTGCCAGCAGTCACCGGGACTTCAGGAACGTAGGGCAGTACTTC
TRBD2 NA TRBJ2-3 TRBV30 CAWSDGGLNTQYF TGTGCCTGGAGTGACGGGGGGTTAAATACGCAGTATTTT
NA NA TRBJ2-1 TRBV11-2 CASSYDNNEQFF TGTGCCAGCAGCTATGACAACAATGAGCAGTTCTTC
TRBD1 once TRBJ2-2 TRBV28 CASSLLVVRQGVVYTGELFF TGTGCCAGCAGTTTATTGGTTGTTCGGCAGGGGGTAGTCTACACCGGGGAGCTGTTTTTT
NA NA TRBJ2-1 TRBV7-2 CASSVIPGGLGRGPGGQFF TGTGCCAGCAGCGTAATCCCCGGTGGTTTGGGCAGGGGCCCGGGGGGGCAGTTCTTC
NA NA TRBJ2-7 TRBV11-2 CASSEGPTTYEQYF TGTGCCAGCAGCGAGGGACCGACAACCTACGAGCAGTACTTC
NA NA TRBJ2-3 TRBV5-4 CASSLAKTVSTDTQYF TGTGCCAGCAGCTTGGCTAAGACAGTAAGCACAGATACGCAGTATTTT
TRBD2 NA TRBJ2-7 TRBV19 CASRTSGPRYEQYF TGTGCCAGCAGGACTAGCGGGCCTAGGTACGAGCAGTACTTC
NA NA TRBJ2-1 TRBV5-1 CASSRGSNDEQFF TGCGCCAGCAGCCGTGGCAGTAACGATGAGCAGTTCTTC
TRBD2 NA TRBJ2-2 TRBV6-1 CASSEFASGYTGELFF TGTGCCAGCAGTGAATTCGCTAGCGGGTACACCGGGGAGCTGTTTTTT
NA NA TRBJ2-5 TRBV7-2 CASSLRGRETQYF TGTGCCAGCAGCTTACGGGGTCGGGAGACCCAGTACTTC
NA NA TRBJ1-1 TRBV5-1 CASTELPGVNTEAFF TGCGCCAGCACTGAACTGCCAGGAGTCAACACTGAAGCTTTCTTT
NA NA TRBJ2-2 TRBV12-2 CASRLEGVESSLTGELFF TGTGCAAGTCGCTTAGAAGGAGTGGAGTCTTCCCTTACCGGGGAGCTGTTTTTT
TRBD2 NA TRBJ2-7 TRBV6-5 CASRGAGGLYEQYF TGTGCCAGCCGGGGGGCGGGAGGCCTCTACGAGCAGTACTTC
TRBD2 NA TRBJ2-7 TRBV5-1 CASSLDPGTRSGEQYF TGCGCCAGCAGCTTGGACCCCGGGACTAGATCCGGGGAGCAGTACTTC
NA NA TRBJ1-2 TRBV7-2 CASSFSGGVLYGYTF TGTGCCAGCAGCTTCTCCGGCGGGGTATTGTACGGCTACACCTTC
TRBD1 NA TRBJ1-3 TRBV10-2 CASTRGQPGNTIYF TGCGCCAGCACCCGGGGACAGCCTGGAAACACCATATATTTT
TRBD2 NA TRBJ2-2 TRBV28 CASSTGGPGVGELFF TGTGCCAGCAGTACGGGAGGGCCCGGGGTCGGGGAGCTGTTTTTT
NA NA TRBJ2-7 TRBV11-3 CASSLDGSYEQYF TGTGCCAGCAGCTTAGACGGCTCCTACGAGCAGTACTTC
TRBD2 NA TRBJ2-7 TRBV5-1 CASSTSGLDLEQYF TGCGCCAGCAGCACCTCGGGACTAGATCTCGAGCAGTACTTC
TRBD1 NA TRBJ1-3 TRBV4-3 CASSRDRGSGNTIYF TGCGCCAGCAGCCGGGACAGGGGCTCTGGAAACACCATATATTTT
NA NA TRBJ2-7 TRBV28 CASSFKFSTFGGGTYEQYF TGTGCCAGCAGTTTTAAGTTTAGTACTTTTGGAGGGGGAACCTACGAGCAGTACTTC
TRBD2 NA TRBJ2-5 TRBV19 CASSIGGLETQYF TGTGCCAGTAGTATCGGGGGGTTGGAGACCCAGTACTTC
NA NA TRBJ2-7 TRBV28 CASSSGSPSYEQYF TGTGCCAGCAGTTCCGGGTCCCCATCCTACGAGCAGTACTTC
TRBD2 NA TRBJ2-1 TRBV4-3 CASSQEGLAGYEQFF TGCGCCAGCAGCCAAGAGGGACTAGCGGGATATGAGCAGTTCTTC
NA NA TRBJ2-5 TRBV4-1 CASSQDVSFQETQYF TGCGCCAGCAGCCAAGATGTCAGTTTCCAAGAGACCCAGTACTTC
NA NA TRBJ2-1 TRBV21-1 CASSKDLTSGRSYNEQFF TGTGCCAGCAGCAAAGACTTGACTAGCGGGAGGTCCTACAATGAGCAGTTCTTC
NA NA TRBJ2-7 TRBV7-3 CASSLNRVGEQYF TGTGCCAGCAGCTTAAATCGAGTCGGCGAGCAGTACTTC
TRBD1 NA TRBJ1-2 TRBV30 CAWSRPGQGRGINGYTF TGTGCCTGGAGTAGGCCAGGACAGGGCAGGGGCATCAATGGCTACACCTTC